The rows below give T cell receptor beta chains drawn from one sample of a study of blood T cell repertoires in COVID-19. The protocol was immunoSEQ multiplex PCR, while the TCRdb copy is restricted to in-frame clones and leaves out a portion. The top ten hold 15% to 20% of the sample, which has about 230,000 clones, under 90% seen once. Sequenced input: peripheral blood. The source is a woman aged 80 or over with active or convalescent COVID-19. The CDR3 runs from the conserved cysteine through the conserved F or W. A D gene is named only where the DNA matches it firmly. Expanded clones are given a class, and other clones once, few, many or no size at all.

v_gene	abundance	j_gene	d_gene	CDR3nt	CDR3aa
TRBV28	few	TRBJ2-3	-	TGTGCCAGCAGTTTATCGGCGGCCCCTCGACGGTATTTT	CASSLSAAPRRYF
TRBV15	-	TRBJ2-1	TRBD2	TGTGCCACCAGCTCTCCACGGGGAGGGTTCGGCTACAATGAGCAGTTCTTC	CATSSPRGGFGYNEQFF
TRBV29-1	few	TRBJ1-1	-	TGCAGCGTTGGATGGACACCGAACACTGAAGCTTTCTTT	CSVGWTPNTEAFF
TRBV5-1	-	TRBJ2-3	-	TGCGCCAGCAGCTTGGTTCGGGGGGCAGGTGATACGCAGTATTTT	CASSLVRGAGDTQYF
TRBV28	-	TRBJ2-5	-	TGTGCCAGCACAGTCGGCGGATCCCAAGAGACCCAGTACTTC	CASTVGGSQETQYF
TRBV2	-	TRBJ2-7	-	TGTGCCAGCAGACAGAACTCGTACGAGCAGTACTTC	CASRQNSYEQYF
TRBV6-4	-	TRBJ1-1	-	TGTGCCAGCAGTGACTCTGGCGCGGACACTGAAGCTTTCTTT	CASSDSGADTEAFF
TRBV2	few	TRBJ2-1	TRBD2	TGTGCCAGCAGTGAGTTTAAGCGGGGGGACTACAATGAGCAGTTCTTC	CASSEFKRGDYNEQFF
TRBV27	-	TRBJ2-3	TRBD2	TGTGCCAGCAGTCTGACCGGGACTACCCCTGTAACAGATACGCAGTATTTT	CASSLTGTTPVTDTQYF
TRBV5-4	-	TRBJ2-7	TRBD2	TGTGCCAGCAGCTTGGATCCTAGCGGGAGGGGAGAGCAGTACTTC	CASSLDPSGRGEQYF
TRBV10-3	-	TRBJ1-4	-	TGTGCCATCGGGACTACAACTAATGAAAAACTGTTTTTT	CAIGTTTNEKLFF
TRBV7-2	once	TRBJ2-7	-	TGTGCCAGCAGCCGCTCTAGGAGCTCCTACGAGCAGTACTTC	CASSRSRSSYEQYF
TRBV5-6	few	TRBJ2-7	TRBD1	TGTGCCAGCAGCGTCCTACCGGGACAGGGGTCCTACGAGCAGTACTTC	CASSVLPGQGSYEQYF
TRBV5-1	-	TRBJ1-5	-	TGCGCCAGCAGCTTGGAGGGGATTAGCAATCAGCCCCAGCATTTT	CASSLEGISNQPQHF
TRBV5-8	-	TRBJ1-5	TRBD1	TGTGCCAGCAGGGGAACAGGGGGCTTGGGTCAGCCCCAGCATTTT	CASRGTGGLGQPQHF
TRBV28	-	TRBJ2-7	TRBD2	TGTGCGGGGCGGGCTAGCGGATCCTACGAGCAGTACTTC	CAGRASGSYEQYF
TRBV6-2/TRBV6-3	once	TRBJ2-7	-	TGTGCCAGCAGCCCGGTACAGAACTACGAGCAGTACTTC	CASSPVQNYEQYF
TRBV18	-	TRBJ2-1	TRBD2	TGTGCCAGCTCACCCCTACTAGCGGGGGGCTACAATGAGCAGTTCTTC	CASSPLLAGGYNEQFF
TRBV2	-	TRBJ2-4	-	TGTGCCAGCTCAGGGAGGAGCATTCAGTACTTC	CASSGRSIQYF
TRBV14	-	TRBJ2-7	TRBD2	TGTGCCAGCAGTCGCGCGGGGGAAAGGTCCTACGAGCAGTACTTC	CASSRAGERSYEQYF
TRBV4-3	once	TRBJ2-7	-	TGCGCCAGCAGCCAAGATACCGCCTGGGGGGAGTCCATCTACGAGCAGTACTTC	CASSQDTAWGESIYEQYF
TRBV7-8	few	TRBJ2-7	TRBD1	TGTGCCAGCAGCAGTGGGACAGGGAGCTACGAGCAGTACTTC	CASSSGTGSYEQYF
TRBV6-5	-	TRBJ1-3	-	TGTGCCAGCAGTCTAAGTCCCGGAAACACCATATATTTT	CASSLSPGNTIYF
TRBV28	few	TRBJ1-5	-	TGTGCCAGCAGTCGATGGGGGGTTTATAGCAATCAGCCCCAGCATTTT	CASSRWGVYSNQPQHF
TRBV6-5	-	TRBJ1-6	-	TGTGCCAGCAGTTACTCACAGGGAATAGGGTCACCCCTCCACTTT	CASSYSQGIGSPLHF
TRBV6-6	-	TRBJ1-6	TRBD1	TGTGCCAGCAGTGGCCCGGGACAGGGCCACTCACCCCTCCACTTT	CASSGPGQGHSPLHF
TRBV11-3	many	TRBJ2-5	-	TGTGCCAGCAGATTGGAGGGAGAGGGACCTGGGACCCAGTACTTC	CASRLEGEGPGTQYF
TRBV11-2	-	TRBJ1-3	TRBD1	TGTGCCAGCAGCCCACGACAGGGTACGCCAGCTCTCTCTGGAAACACCATATATTTT	CASSPRQGTPALSGNTIYF
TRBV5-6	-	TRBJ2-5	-	TGTGCCAGCAGCGAAACAGGGCTCGAGGGGTTGGGCCAAGAGACCCAGTACTTC	CASSETGLEGLGQETQYF
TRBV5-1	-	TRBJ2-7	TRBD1	TGCGCCAGCAGCTTGGGGACAGGGATCCACGAGCAGTACTTC	CASSLGTGIHEQYF
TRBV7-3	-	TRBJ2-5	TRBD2	TGTGCCAGCAGCTCTAGCGGGACCTCCCAAGAGACCCAGTACTTC	CASSSSGTSQETQYF
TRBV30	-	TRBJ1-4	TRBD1	TGTGCCTGGAACCGGGACAGGGCTTTTGATGAAAAACTGTTTTTT	CAWNRDRAFDEKLFF